The 29 T cell receptor beta chains reported below all come from one sample, sequenced in a study of blood T cell repertoires in COVID-19. Libraries were prepared by immunoSEQ multiplex PCR; TCRdb keeps only in-frame clonotypes and omits some of them. The data contain around 450,000 clones, 70% to 90% of them singletons. The specimen sequenced was PBMCs or T cells enriched from blood (not recorded which). These receptors were taken from a woman between 18 and 30 years old with acute COVID-19.

CDR3 nucleotides: TGCGCCAGCAGCTTGGATGGGGAGGGCGAGACCCAGTACTTC. Translated, it gives CASSLDGEGETQYF. The J gene is TRBJ2-5, the V gene TRBV5-1; 7 bases line up with TRBD2. The V gene end was trimmed by 0 bases and the J gene end by 5 bases; junction bases not matched to a gene: 4. Germline CDR1 is SGHRS and CDR2 is YFSETQ. The CDR3 is 14 residues long.

The V and J genes are TRBV7-9 and TRBJ1-2, with D uncertain. This CDR3 is 14 amino acids long. CDR1 is SEHNR and CDR2 is FQNEAQ in the germline V gene (reference sequence). Between the trimmed V and J ends, which lost 1 base and 4 bases, there was a span of 10 bases. The CDR3 bases are TGTGCCAGCAGCTTAGTAGGAGCTTCCTATGGCTACACCTTC. It specifies CASSLVGASYGYTF. Full variable domain (rest looked up from reference TRBV7-9 and TRBJ1-2): DTGVSQNPRHKITKRGQNVTFRCDPISEHNRLYWYRQTLGQGPEFLTYFQNEAQLEKSRLLSDRFSAERPKGSFSTLEIQRTEQGDSAMYLCASSLVGASYGYTFGSGTRLTVV.

This clone was recorded only once. Other DNA sequences of this sample code for an identical CDR3. This sequence joins TRBV6-5 and TRBJ2-7; 7 bases agree with TRBD2. CDR1 is MNHEY, CDR2 SVGAGI, per germline. The CDR3 is 14 amino acids. Trimming cost V 0 bases and J 2 bases; bases outside gene matches: 1. CDR3 DNA: TGTGCCAGCAGTTACTCGCGGGGGACCTACGAGCAGTACTTC. Its protein product is CASSYSRGTYEQYF.

This chain connects TRBV6-5 to TRBJ1-4; 7 bases map to TRBD1. V lost 4 bases, J lost 2 bases, and 4 bases stayed unmatched. Germline assignment: CDR1 MNHEY and CDR2 SVGAGI. CDR3 length: 15 residues. The CDR3 DNA sequence: TGTGCCAGCAGTTTTGGGACAGCTACTAATGAAAAACTGTTTTTT. Protein product: CASSFGTATNEKLFF.

This chain links TRBV9 with TRBJ1-6; D gene ambiguous. The germline V and J ends were trimmed by 4 bases and 9 bases, with 17 bases remaining between them. The V gene's germline CDR1 is SGDLS and CDR2 YYNGEE. This CDR3 spans 15 amino acids. CDR3 in amino acids: CASSTHPEGPSPLHF. The DNA for the CDR3 is TGTGCCAGCAGCACTCACCCGGAGGGCCCTTCACCCCTCCACTTT.

This clone occurred once. The rearrangement links TRBV12-5 to TRBJ1-1; 9 bases are a match to TRBD1. This CDR3 has 14 residues. Per germline, CDR1 LGHNT and CDR2 FRNRAP. Losses at the gene ends were 7 bases for V and 6 bases for J; bases not matched to a gene: 9. DNA of the CDR3: TGTGCTAGTGATACACAGGGGGCGGCCCCTGAAGCTTTCTTT. Translating it yields CASDTQGAAPEAFF.

The chain recombines TRBV7-2 with TRBJ1-4; 7 positions agree with TRBD1. Germline CDR1 reads SGHTA; CDR2 reads FQGNSA. V lost 5 bases and J lost 5; bases outside the gene matches: 8. The CDR3 extends over 15 amino acids. The CDR3 region has the DNA TGTGCCAGCAGCCCCCGGACAGGCGGAAATGAAAAACTGTTTTTT. It encodes CASSPRTGGNEKLFF.

The V and J genes are TRBV30 and TRBJ1-2; D uncertain. The V end lost 0 bases, the J end lost 5 bases, and 10 bases lay between the germline ends. This CDR3 is built from 13 residues. Germline CDR1 and CDR2: GTSNPN and SVGIG (reference sequence). The CDR3 sequence: CAWSVGGEYGYTF. In DNA, the CDR3 is TGTGCCTGGAGTGTGGGCGGGGAATATGGCTACACCTTC. Full variable domain (missing parts from reference TRBV30 and TRBJ1-2): SQTIHQWPATLVQPVGSPLSLECTVEGTSNPNLYWYRQAAGRGLQLLFYSVGIGQISSEVPQNLSASRPQDRQFILSSKKLLLSDSGFYLCAWSVGGEYGYTFGSGTRLTVV.

This clone was recorded only once. The gene calls are TRBV4-1 and TRBJ1-1; 10 bases agree with TRBD1. V gave up 2 bases and J gave up 4 bases; unmatched junction bases: 7. From germline, CDR1 is MGHRA and CDR2 YSYEKL. CDR3 length: 16 amino acids. The CDR3 DNA reads TGCGCCAGCAGCCAAATAGCAGGGACAGGGGCCACTGAAGCTTTCTTT. Its protein product is CASSQIAGTGATEAFF.

The chain employs TRBV14 and TRBJ2-7; TRBD2 matches at 9 bases. The CDR3 is 15 residues long. V lost 1 base, J lost 4 bases, and 5 bases stayed unmatched. Germline V lookup: CDR1 SGHDN, CDR2 FVKESK. CDR3 residues: CASSQVTSGPYEQYF. The CDR3 coding sequence is TGTGCCAGCAGCCAAGTGACTAGCGGACCGTACGAGCAGTACTTC.

This chain uses TRBV28 with TRBJ1-2, with a weak D call TRBD1 (6 bases). With 6 bases removed from V and 2 bases from J, the gap between germline ends came to 10 bases. Germline assignment: CDR1 MDHEN and CDR2 SYDVKM. The CDR3 consists of 13 residues. For the CDR3, the DNA is TGTGCCAGCAGCCTGGACAGCAACTATGGCTACACCTTC. Protein: CASSLDSNYGYTF.

The chain joins TRBV4-1 to TRBJ1-5; D is possibly TRBD1 (5 bases). The length of the CDR3 is 14 residues. V dropped 2 bases and J dropped 2 bases, with 7 bases sitting between them. Germline loops: CDR1 MGHRA, CDR2 YSYEKL. The CDR3 spells CASSQTGGNQPQHF. The CDR3 coding sequence is TGCGCCAGCAGCCAAACAGGCGGCAATCAGCCCCAGCATTTT.

J is TRBJ1-4 and V is TRBV4-1; no definite D call. V shed 3 bases and J shed 2 bases, with 10 bases lying between them. CDR1 is MGHRA, CDR2 YSYEKL, per germline. This CDR3 is 15 amino acids long. CDR3 nucleotides: TGCGCCAGCAGCCACCCGACTTGGACTAATGAAAAACTGTTTTTT. Translation gives CASSHPTWTNEKLFF.

The rearrangement joins TRBV12-5 to TRBJ2-7; no definite D call. The germline CDR1 and CDR2 sequences are LGHNT and FRNRAP. The V and J ends lost 1 base and 4 bases respectively, with 5 bases between them. This CDR3 region has 12 residues. CDR3 DNA sequence: TGTGCTAGTGGTTTGGCCTTTTACGAGCAGTACTTC. This translates into CASGLAFYEQYF.

The gene calls are TRBV4-2 and TRBJ1-4, with 7 nucleotides matching TRBD1. Unmatched junction bases numbered 10, after V lost 4 bases and J lost 8 bases. The CDR3 covers 15 residues. The germline V gene encodes CDR1 LGHNA and CDR2 YNFKEQ. CDR3 bases: TGTGCCAGCAGCCCCTTAGGGGGACAGTTGGAAAAACTGTTTTTT. It yields the protein CASSPLGGQLEKLFF.

This clone appeared a single time. The CDR3 region is CASTLLRGGRETQYF. The DNA for the CDR3 is TGTGCCAGCACCCTCTTGCGGGGGGGCCGCGAGACCCAGTACTTC. The chain has TRBV11-2 and TRBJ2-5; 9 nucleotides line up with TRBD2. Per germline, CDR1 SGHAT and CDR2 FQNNGV. The CDR3 has 15 residues. Unmatched junction bases numbered 11, after V lost 7 bases and J lost 5 bases. Variable domain in full (rest from reference TRBV11-2 and TRBJ2-5): EAGVAQSPRYKIIEKRQSVAFWCNPISGHATLYWYQQILGQGPKLLIQFQNNGVVDDSQLPKDRFSAERLKGVDSTLKIQPAKLEDSAVYLCASTLLRGGRETQYFGPGTRLLVL.

This clone has a handful of counts. J is TRBJ1-4 and V is TRBV15; 9 positions agree with TRBD1. J was trimmed by 8 bases and V by 5 bases; bases with no gene match: 6. The CDR3 totals 14 residues. CDR1 LNHNV and CDR2 YYDKDF come from the germline V gene (reference sequence). The CDR3 DNA is TGTGCCACCAGCTCACAGGGGGCATGGGAAAAACTGTTTTTT. Its protein product is CATSSQGAWEKLFF.

This sequence joins TRBV3-1 (or the pseudogene TRBV3-2) and TRBJ1-1; 8 bases align to TRBD1. Germline V gene data show CDR1 as LGHDT and CDR2 as YNNKEL (reference sequence). The J segment lost 7 bases and the V segment lost 3 bases, leaving 4 bases of the junction unmatched. This CDR3 comprises 13 residues. The CDR3 is CASSHLTGDEAFF. The CDR3 coding sequence is TGTGCCAGCAGCCACCTGACAGGGGATGAAGCTTTCTTT.

The chain joins TRBV5-4 to TRBJ2-7, with 11 positions matching TRBD2. The CDR3 covers 15 residues. The ends lost 3 bases at V and 2 bases at J; junction bases unmatched: 4. Germline V gene sequence: CDR1 SGHNT, CDR2 YYREEE (reference sequence). In nucleotides, the CDR3 is TGTGCCAGCAGCTCCCTACTAGCGGGGGCCTACGAGCAGTACTTC. Residues: CASSSLLAGAYEQYF.

The chain has TRBV7-2 and TRBJ2-7; possible D gene TRBD2, 7 bases. Trimming shortened V by 1 base and J by 6 bases, and 13 bases separated the two germline ends. The CDR3 has 14 amino acids. CDR1 and CDR2 from the germline V gene are SGHTA and FQGNSA. The CDR3 here is CASSLGGGLIEQYF. The CDR3 nucleotides are TGTGCCAGCAGCTTAGGGGGGGGGCTGATCGAGCAGTACTTC.

This chain joins TRBV28 and TRBJ1-4; D is undetermined. The CDR3 covers 14 residues. Trimming shortened V by 7 bases and J by 8 bases, and 17 bases separated the two germline ends. Looked up from germline, CDR1 is MDHEN and CDR2 is SYDVKM. CDR3 DNA sequence: TGTGCCAGCATCTCAGGCACTCGGAGGGAAAAACTGTTTTTT. It specifies CASISGTRREKLFF.

The CDR3 DNA reads as TGTGCCAGCAGCCAAAGCGAGCGAGGTCGCGAGCAGTACTTC. Its protein product is CASSQSERGREQYF. This rearrangement joins TRBV3-1 (or the pseudogene TRBV3-2) to TRBJ2-7; D gene uncertain. The CDR3 is 14 residues long. V gave up 2 bases and J gave up 6 bases, with 14 bases separating them. Germline V CDR1 and CDR2: LGHDT, YNNKEL (reference sequence).

This clone has a single count. The DNA of the CDR3 is TGTGCCAGCAGTAGACCCGGGACAGGGTTATACGAGCAGTACTTC. Encoded protein: CASSRPGTGLYEQYF. The gene calls are TRBV6-5 and TRBJ2-7; the match to TRBD1 covers 9 bases. CDR1 and CDR2 (germline): MNHEY, SVGAGI. Losses at the gene ends were 5 bases for V and 4 bases for J; bases not matched to a gene: 9. This CDR3 has 15 amino acids.

This chain links TRBV7-8 with TRBJ2-7; 10 bases map to TRBD1. CDR1 SGHVS and CDR2 FQNEAQ come from the germline V gene. The trim removed 5 bases at V and 3 bases at J, leaving 4 bases unmatched. The CDR3 sequence is 14 residues long. Here the CDR3 DNA reads TGTGCCAGCAGCGTGGGACAGGGGTTCTACGAGCAGTACTTC. This gives the protein CASSVGQGFYEQYF.

V gene TRBV7-2 combines with J gene TRBJ2-7; TRBD1 agrees at 7 bases. Trimming removed 5 bases from V and 9 bases from J; junction bases left unmatched: 25. The length of the CDR3 is 18 residues. Looked up from germline, CDR1 is SGHTA and CDR2 is FQGNSA. As DNA, the CDR3 is TGTGCCAGCAGCCCGGGGACAGCAAAAGGAGGAGGACGGGCGAGGCAGTACTTC. Translating gives CASSPGTAKGGGRARQYF.

This clone was recorded only once. This sequence joins TRBV7-8 and TRBJ1-4; no clear D. Trimming took 5 bases from V and 8 from J, leaving 15 bases between them. CDR3 length: 14 amino acids. Germline CDR1 is SGHVS and CDR2 is FQNEAQ. The CDR3 bases are TGTGCCAGCAGCCCGGACGGCGGGGTCGAAAAACTGTTTTTT. Translated, it gives CASSPDGGVEKLFF.

This chain connects TRBV6-5 to TRBJ1-1; D gene ambiguous. The V end lost 5 bases, the J end lost 6 bases, and 10 bases lay between the germline ends. In germline, CDR1 is MNHEY, CDR2 SVGAGI. The CDR3 runs 12 residues. CDR3 sequence (DNA): TGTGCCAGCAGTCCTGAGGCGCCTGAAGCTTTCTTT. Translated, it gives CASSPEAPEAFF.

The chain carries TRBV9 and TRBJ2-7; tentatively, D is TRBD1 (5 bases). Looked up from germline, CDR1 is SGDLS and CDR2 is YYNGEE. The CDR3 totals 17 residues. The germline V and J ends were trimmed by 0 bases and 4 bases, with 20 bases remaining between them. The DNA for the CDR3 is TGTGCCAGCAGCGTAGAGGGGTCGCGGACAATCAGGTACGAGCAGTACTTC. Its protein product is CASSVEGSRTIRYEQYF.

The V and J genes are TRBV9 and TRBJ2-5; 7 nucleotides line up with TRBD2. This CDR3 is 13 amino acids long. Germline V gene sequence: CDR1 SGDLS, CDR2 YYNGEE. Losses at the gene ends were 6 bases for V and 10 bases for J; bases not matched to a gene: 12. DNA of the CDR3: TGTGCCAGCACCTTAGCGGGCCAGGAGGGCCAGTACTTC. Translation gives CASTLAGQEGQYF.